The TCR beta chain described here comes from a study of cytomegalovirus exposure and HLA in healthy donors. Turning to the study itself: When over 300 donors were genotyped, 81% of them were found to fall in the Caucasian-associated ancestry cluster.

Of note for this clone: What it recognizes is unknown. One end of the junction fails to match germline, which may point to a read error. The sample carries other DNA sequences with the same CDR3.

The V gene's germline CDR1 is LGHNA and CDR2 YNFKEQ. The length of the CDR3 is 14 residues. PCR involved 60 Vbeta and 13 Jbeta primers. The table came from immunoSEQ multiplex PCR; TCRdb's copy has only in-frame clones and leaves some out. The sample records about 120,000 clones, about three quarters being singletons. Study-level results: The dataset shows that most TCR sequences were rare, while some public TCRs occurred in many donors. In terms of immune exposure information, only CMV serostatus was available. TCR beta sequences reportedly predicted most subjects' HLA-A and HLA-B alleles accurately.

V and J are TRBV4-2 and TRBJ1-4, with a tentative D call TRBD1 (6 bases). This sequence was found in a woman in her 40s in good health and CMV-seropositive. Input material: PBMCs. The DNA for the CDR3 is TGTGCCAGCAGCCAAAACAGGGTGGGGGAAAAGCTGTTTTTT. Amino acids: CASSQNRVGEKLFF.